A single sample gave rise to the 26 T cell receptor beta chains below, sequenced in a study of shared clonotypes between healthy human individuals. Sequenced by immunoSEQ multiplex PCR; TCRdb stores in-frame clones only, minus some. The sample records a few million clones, 85% to 95% being singletons. The sequencing sample was made of naive CD4+ T cells from PBMCs. Subset in this sample: CD45RA+ positively selected. Receptors originate from a man aged 18 to 30 in good health. Some clones in this sample may be carry-over from other donors' samples.

This chain joins TRBV7-2 and TRBJ2-1, with D perhaps matching TRBD2 (5 bases). Trimming left V 5 bases short and J 0 bases short, with 17 bases between. The CDR3 has 17 amino acids. Germline CDR1 SGHTA, CDR2 FQGNSA. Here the CDR3 DNA reads TGTGCCAGCAGCCCCCGACTATTACTACTCTCCTACAATGAGCAGTTCTTC. Translating it yields CASSPRLLLLSYNEQFF.

This chain joins TRBV4-1 and TRBJ2-3; the D is unclear. The CDR3 covers 14 residues. V was cut by 1 base and J by 4 bases, with 9 bases left in between. Germline-derived CDR1 and CDR2 are MGHRA and YSYEKL. Here the CDR3 reads CASSQAGPSDTQYF. The CDR3 DNA is TGCGCCAGCAGCCAAGCCGGCCCCTCAGATACGCAGTATTTT.

J is TRBJ2-6 and V is TRBV4-2; D gene unclear. Germline values: CDR1 LGHNA, CDR2 YNFKEQ. V lost 0 bases, J lost 0 bases, and 3 bases lay in between. This CDR3 is 15 amino acids long. The CDR3, as DNA: TGTGCCAGCAGCCAAGATTACTCTGGGGCCAACGTCCTGACTTTC. Translation: CASSQDYSGANVLTF.

The chain combines TRBV10-3 with TRBJ2-5; the D gene could be TRBD1 or TRBD2 (6 bases each). CDR1 and CDR2 (germline): ENHRY, SYGVKD. The CDR3 spans 13 residues. Trimming removed 10 bases at V and 5 bases at J, with 17 bases between. CDR3 sequence reads: CATAWGAGETQYF. The CDR3 nucleotides read TGTGCCACAGCGTGGGGGGCAGGGGAGACCCAGTACTTC.

This chain joins TRBV6-5 and TRBJ1-4; D gene ambiguous. The CDR3 is 16 residues long. V lost 0 bases and J 7 bases, leaving 15 bases between the germline ends. Germline assignment: CDR1 MNHEY and CDR2 SVGAGI. DNA of the CDR3: TGTGCCAGCAGTTACTCGACGCCAGGAACGGGTGAAAAACTGTTTTTT. Translating it yields CASSYSTPGTGEKLFF.

This chain links TRBV5-1 with TRBJ2-2, with 14 bases identical to TRBD2. Germline V gene sequence: CDR1 SGHRS, CDR2 YFSETQ. V shed 0 bases, J shed 7 bases, and the junction held 8 bases outside the gene matches. This CDR3 has 18 amino acids. Written as DNA, the CDR3 is TGCGCCAGCAGCTTGGACCTGACTAGCGGGAGGGGCGGCGGGGAGCTGTTTTTT. Translating gives CASSLDLTSGRGGGELFF.

The rearrangement joins TRBV5-1 to TRBJ1-2; D uncertain. The germline V gene has CDR1 SGHRS and CDR2 YFSETQ. The CDR3 runs 16 residues. V dropped 4 bases and J dropped 7 bases, with 23 bases sitting between them. The CDR3 region has the DNA TGCGCCAGCAGCCTCGGGGTCTGGTCCTGGATAGGTGGCTACACCTTC. Encoded protein: CASSLGVWSWIGGYTF.

The CDR3, as DNA: TGTGCCAGCAGCGTAGGTCTAGGAATAGGGACCCAGTACTTC. Translated, it gives CASSVGLGIGTQYF. V and J are TRBV9 and TRBJ2-5; D is undetermined. Trimming took off 0 bases at V and 7 bases at J, with 13 bases between the two ends. This CDR3 has 14 residues. Germline V CDR1 and CDR2: SGDLS, YYNGEE.

This rearrangement joins TRBV29-1 to TRBJ2-1; TRBD1 matches 7 bases. This CDR3 contains 14 residues. The ends lost 7 bases at V and 2 bases at J; junction bases unmatched: 8. From germline, CDR1 is SQVTM and CDR2 ANQGSEA. CDR3 in DNA: TGCAGCGCCGGAACGGGACAGCCCTACAATGAGCAGTTCTTC. Translating gives CSAGTGQPYNEQFF.

CDR3 residues: CASHGAGGVNEQFF. The DNA for the CDR3 is TGTGCCAGTCACGGTGCGGGAGGGGTAAATGAGCAGTTCTTC. The genes are TRBV19 and TRBJ2-1, with 9 bases fitting TRBD2. The CDR3 spans 14 residues. V shed 8 bases, J shed 7 bases, and the junction held 9 bases outside the gene matches. Germline V CDR1 and CDR2: LNHDA, SQIVND (reference sequence).

On this clone itself: Other DNA sequences within the sample encode an identical CDR3. The chain employs TRBV18 and TRBJ2-1; D is possibly TRBD1 or TRBD2 (5 bases each). Trimming left V 1 base short and J 0 bases short, with 7 bases between. The CDR3 length is 15 residues. Germline loops: CDR1 KGHSH, CDR2 LQKENI. This chain's CDR3 is CASSPRGSSYNEQFF. The CDR3 bases are TGTGCCAGCTCACCACGGGGGAGCTCCTACAATGAGCAGTTCTTC.

This clone was counted once. The chain is built from TRBV23-1 and TRBJ2-7, with 13 bases matching TRBD2. TRBV23-1 is identified as an open reading frame with a role that is uncertain. The CDR3 runs to 15 residues. The V and J ends lost 8 bases and 3 bases, in that order; junction bases with no gene match: 7. CDR3 loop: CASGLAGVEGYEQYF. The CDR3 DNA is TGCGCCAGCGGACTAGCGGGAGTTGAAGGCTACGAGCAGTACTTC.

J is TRBJ2-7 and V is TRBV14, with D possibly being TRBD1 (6 bases). Germline values: CDR1 SGHDN, CDR2 FVKESK. This CDR3 has 14 residues. The V and J ends lost 1 base and 2 bases respectively, with 9 bases between them. CDR3 bases: TGTGCCAGCAGCCAAGGATCAGGGGCCTACGAGCAGTACTTC. It specifies CASSQGSGAYEQYF.

V and J are TRBV6-1 and TRBJ1-2; 8 bases agree with TRBD1. From germline, CDR1 is MNHNS and CDR2 SASEGT. The length of the CDR3 is 14 residues. V was pared by 7 bases and J by 8 bases, with 12 bases of the junction left unmatched. The CDR3 DNA reads as TGTGCCAGCAAGATACCGGGACAGGATTGGGGCTACACCTTC. This translates into CASKIPGQDWGYTF.

J is TRBJ2-7 and V is TRBV11-2; D gene uncertain. This CDR3 spans 16 amino acids. Germline CDR1 is SGHAT and CDR2 is FQNNGV. Between the trimmed V and J ends, which lost 0 bases and 0 bases, there was a span of 12 bases. The CDR3 sequence: CASSLDSLGSSYEQYF. The CDR3 coding sequence is TGTGCCAGCAGCTTAGATTCGTTGGGCAGCTCCTACGAGCAGTACTTC.

V is TRBV5-8 and J is TRBJ2-5, with unresolved D. V lost 4 bases to trimming and J lost 4 bases, with 11 bases between them. In germline, CDR1 is SGHTS, CDR2 YDEGEE. The CDR3 is 13 amino acids. CDR3 nucleotide sequence: TGTGCCAGCAGCCGCCTTCTCTTAGAGACCCAGTACTTC. This gives the protein CASSRLLLETQYF.

The V and J genes are TRBV4-3 and TRBJ2-1; D call uncertain. Trimming removed 4 bases at V and 8 bases at J, with 21 bases between. This CDR3 spans 16 amino acids. Germline V CDR1 and CDR2: LGHNA, YSLEER. CDR3 in amino acids: CASSPSLGSIRDEQFF. DNA of the CDR3: TGCGCCAGCAGCCCGAGTCTAGGGTCAATTCGGGATGAGCAGTTCTTC.

This clone was detected once. This chain joins TRBV7-2 and TRBJ2-1, with TRBD2 matching over 7 bases. The CDR3 spans 12 residues. V shed 7 bases and J 8 bases; nucleotides not matched to a gene: 5. Germline-derived CDR1 and CDR2 are SGHTA and FQGNSA. Written as DNA, the CDR3 is TGTGCCAGCACCCGGGGGAGGGATGAGCAGTTCTTC. Translation gives CASTRGRDEQFF.

About this clone itself: The sample carries other DNA sequences with the same CDR3. This chain links TRBV18 with TRBJ1-4; weak D call: TRBD1 (5 bases). The germline CDR1 and CDR2 sequences are KGHSH and LQKENI. V gave up 4 bases and J gave up 2 bases, with 5 bases separating them. The CDR3 is made up of 13 amino acids. This CDR3 is CASSQGTNEKLFF. The DNA for the CDR3 is TGTGCCAGCTCACAGGGGACTAATGAAAAACTGTTTTTT.

The CDR3 coding sequence is TGCGCCAGCAGACCCTCGGGCAACAACGTCCTGACTTTC. Translation gives CASRPSGNNVLTF. The chain carries TRBV5-1 and TRBJ2-6, with D unresolved. Trimming stripped 5 bases from V and 9 bases from J, with 12 bases between. Per the germline V gene, CDR1 is SGHRS and CDR2 is YFSETQ. This CDR3 spans 13 amino acids.

The chain combines TRBV28 with TRBJ2-7; the match to TRBD2 covers 8 bases. Germline V gene sequence: CDR1 MDHEN, CDR2 SYDVKM. This CDR3 is 16 amino acids long. V was pared by 7 bases and J by 0 bases, with 11 bases of the junction left unmatched. The DNA of the CDR3 is TGTGCCAGCACCCACGGGGGGGGAGGGAGCTCCTACGAGCAGTACTTC. Translating it yields CASTHGGGGSSYEQYF.

The J gene is TRBJ2-2, the V gene TRBV7-2; D possibly uses TRBD1 or TRBD2 (5 bases each). Trimming took 4 bases from V and 4 from J, leaving 10 bases between them. Germline V gene lookup returns CDR1 SGHTA and CDR2 FQGNSA. This CDR3 has 14 residues. CDR3 DNA sequence: TGTGCCAGCAGCTCGGGACGGGGCACCGGGGAGCTGTTTTTT. It codes for CASSSGRGTGELFF.

A note on this clone: This same CDR3 is encoded by further DNA sequences in the sample. The J gene is TRBJ2-7, the V gene TRBV5-1; D unclear. The germline CDR1 and CDR2 sequences are SGHRS and YFSETQ. This CDR3 spans 12 amino acids. Trimming took off 1 base at V and 4 bases at J, with 6 bases between the two ends. The CDR3 DNA is TGCGCCAGCAGCTTGTCAGGTTACGAGCAGTACTTC. Translated, it gives CASSLSGYEQYF.

The rearrangement links TRBV5-4 to TRBJ2-7; TRBD2 matches at 11 bases. CDR1 and CDR2 from the germline V gene are SGHNT and YYREEE (reference sequence). The CDR3 covers 15 residues. V shed 4 bases and J 5 bases; nucleotides not matched to a gene: 8. CDR3 region: CASSTGLAGYHEQYF. CDR3 sequence (DNA): TGTGCCAGCAGCACCGGACTAGCGGGTTACCACGAGCAGTACTTC.

The V and J genes are TRBV10-3 and TRBJ2-6; D is possibly TRBD1 or TRBD2 (5 bases each). Germline V lookup: CDR1 ENHRY, CDR2 SYGVKD. Trimming cost V 4 bases and J 0 bases, with 10 bases left between them. The CDR3 covers 16 residues. Written as DNA, the CDR3 is TGTGCCATCAGTGGGGGCGGGTACTCTGGGGCCAACGTCCTGACTTTC. Translated: CAISGGGYSGANVLTF.

The rearrangement uses TRBV28 and TRBJ2-1; D tentatively reads TRBD1 or TRBD2 (6 bases each). Trimming left V 7 bases short and J 7 bases short, with 20 bases between. CDR3 size: 15 residues. The germline V gene has CDR1 MDHEN and CDR2 SYDVKM. CDR3 sequence: CASTLRGQGRNEQFF. The CDR3 DNA reads TGTGCCAGCACCCTCCGGGGTCAGGGGAGGAATGAGCAGTTCTTC.